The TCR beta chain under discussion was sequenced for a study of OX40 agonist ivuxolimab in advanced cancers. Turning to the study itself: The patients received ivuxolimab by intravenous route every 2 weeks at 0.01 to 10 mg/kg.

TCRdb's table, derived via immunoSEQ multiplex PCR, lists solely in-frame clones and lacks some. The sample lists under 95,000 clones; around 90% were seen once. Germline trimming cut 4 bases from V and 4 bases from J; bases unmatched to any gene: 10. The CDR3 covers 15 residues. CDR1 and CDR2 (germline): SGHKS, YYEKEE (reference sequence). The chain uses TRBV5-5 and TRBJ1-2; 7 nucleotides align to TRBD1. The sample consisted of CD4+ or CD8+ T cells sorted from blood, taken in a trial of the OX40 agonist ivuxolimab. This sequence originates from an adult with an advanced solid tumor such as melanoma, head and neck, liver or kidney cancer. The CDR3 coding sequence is TGTGCCAGCAGCAGCCCTAGACAGGGACTCTATGGCTACACCTTC. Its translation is CASSSPRQGLYGYTF.